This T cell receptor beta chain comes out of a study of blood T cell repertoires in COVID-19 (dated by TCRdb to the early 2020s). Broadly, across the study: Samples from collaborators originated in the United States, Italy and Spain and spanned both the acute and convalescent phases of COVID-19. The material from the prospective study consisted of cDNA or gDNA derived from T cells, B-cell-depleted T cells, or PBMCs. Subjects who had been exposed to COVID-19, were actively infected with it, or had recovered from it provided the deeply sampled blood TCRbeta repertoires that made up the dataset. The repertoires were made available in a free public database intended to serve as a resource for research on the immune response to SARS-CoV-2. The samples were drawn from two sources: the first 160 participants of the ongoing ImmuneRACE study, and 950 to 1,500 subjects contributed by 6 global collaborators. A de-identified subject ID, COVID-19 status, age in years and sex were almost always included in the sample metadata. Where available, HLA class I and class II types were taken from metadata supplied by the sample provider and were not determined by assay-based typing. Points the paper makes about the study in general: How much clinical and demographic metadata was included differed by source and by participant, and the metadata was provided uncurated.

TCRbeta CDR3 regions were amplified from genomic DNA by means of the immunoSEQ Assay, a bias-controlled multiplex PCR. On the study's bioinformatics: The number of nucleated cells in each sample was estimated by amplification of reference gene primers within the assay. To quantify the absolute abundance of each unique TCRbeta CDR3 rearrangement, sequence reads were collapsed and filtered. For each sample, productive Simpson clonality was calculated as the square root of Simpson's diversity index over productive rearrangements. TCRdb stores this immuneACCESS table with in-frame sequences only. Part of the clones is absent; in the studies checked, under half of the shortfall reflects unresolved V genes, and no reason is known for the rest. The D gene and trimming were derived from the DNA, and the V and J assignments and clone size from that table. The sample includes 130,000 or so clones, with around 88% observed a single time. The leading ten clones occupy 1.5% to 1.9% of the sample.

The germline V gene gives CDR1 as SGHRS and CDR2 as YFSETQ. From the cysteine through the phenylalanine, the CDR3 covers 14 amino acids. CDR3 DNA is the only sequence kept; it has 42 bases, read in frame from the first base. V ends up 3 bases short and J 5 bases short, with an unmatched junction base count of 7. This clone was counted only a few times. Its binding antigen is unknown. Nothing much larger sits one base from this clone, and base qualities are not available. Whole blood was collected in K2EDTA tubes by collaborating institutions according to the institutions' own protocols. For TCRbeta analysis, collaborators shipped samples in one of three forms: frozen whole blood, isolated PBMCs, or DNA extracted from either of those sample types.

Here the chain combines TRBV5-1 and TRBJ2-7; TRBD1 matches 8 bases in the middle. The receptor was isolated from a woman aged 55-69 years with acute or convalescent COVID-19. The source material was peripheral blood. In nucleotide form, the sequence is TGCGCCAGCAGCTCGCAGGGGGCGCGCCACGAGCAGTACTTC. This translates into CASSSQGARHEQYF. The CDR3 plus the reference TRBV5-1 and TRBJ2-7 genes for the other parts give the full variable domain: KAGVTQTPRYLIKTRGQQVTLSCSPISGHRSVSWYQQTPGQGLQFLFEYFSETQRNKGNFPGRFSGRQFSNSRSEMNVSTLELGDSALYLCASSSQGARHEQYFGPGTRLTVT.